A selection of T cell receptor beta chains follows, all from one sample in a study of cytomegalovirus exposure and HLA in healthy donors. TCRdb's copy holds only in-frame clones and misses some; the assay was immunoSEQ multiplex PCR. Of about 95,000 clones listed, about four fifths are singletons. The sequenced sample was PBMCs. The receptors were sampled from a young man in good health and CMV-seropositive. The CDR3 runs from the conserved cysteine through the conserved F or W. A D gene is named only where the DNA matches it firmly. For some rows the clone size is stated as once, few or many, or as a class when expanded; others skip it.

J gene,V gene,clone size,D gene,CDR3 DNA,CDR3 protein
TRBJ1-3,TRBV9,NA,NA,TGTGCCAGCAGCGTAGGGAGCTCTGGAAACACCATATATTTT,CASSVGSSGNTIYF
TRBJ2-1,TRBV5-1,NA,NA,TGCGCCAGCAGCTTGGAGGGAGGTTCCTACAATGAGCAGTTCTTC,CASSLEGGSYNEQFF
TRBJ2-3,TRBV10-3,NA,TRBD1,TGTGCCATCAGTGGTCTTGGACAGGGCGTAAATACGCAGTATTTT,CAISGLGQGVNTQYF
TRBJ2-1,TRBV7-7,NA,TRBD2,TGTGCCAGCAGTCCCGGACAAGGTCAAGCGGGAGGTTACAATGAGCAGTTCTTC,CASSPGQGQAGGYNEQFF
TRBJ2-1,TRBV30,NA,TRBD2,TGTGCCTGGGAGGGCGAGGGGTCAGCGGGAGGTGGCTACAATGAGCAGTTCTTC,CAWEGEGSAGGGYNEQFF
TRBJ1-3,TRBV5-1,few,TRBD1,TGCGCCAGCGGCACAGGGGTTTCTGGAAACACCATATATTTT,CASGTGVSGNTIYF
TRBJ2-7,TRBV18,NA,TRBD1,TGTGCCAGCTCACCGGGACAGAGCTACGAGCAGTACTTC,CASSPGQSYEQYF
TRBJ2-2,TRBV2,NA,TRBD1,TGTGCCAGCAGTGGGGCGAGGGGACAGGGGGATACCGGGGAGCTGTTTTTT,CASSGARGQGDTGELFF
TRBJ2-5,TRBV28,once,TRBD2,TGTGCCAGCAGTCCCCTAGCGGGGGGGACCCAGTACTTC,CASSPLAGGTQYF
TRBJ1-3,TRBV29-1,NA,NA,TGCAGCGTTGATCCAGGGCCTGGAAACACCATATATTTT,CSVDPGPGNTIYF
TRBJ2-2,TRBV10-3,once,NA,TGTGCCATCAGTGACAGGGACACCGGGGAGCTGTTTTTT,CAISDRDTGELFF
TRBJ2-7,TRBV18,NA,NA,TGTGCCAGCTCCCCTAGTAGCTCCTACGAGCAGTACTTC,CASSPSSSYEQYF
TRBJ2-7,TRBV10-1,once,TRBD2,TGCGCCAGCAGTGAGGGGGACTATTCCTACGAGCAGTACTTC,CASSEGDYSYEQYF
TRBJ2-5,TRBV2,once,TRBD2,TGTGCCAGCAGTGAAGACAGGCGCGGGAGGGCGGAGACCCAGTACTTC,CASSEDRRGRAETQYF
TRBJ2-2,TRBV6-5,once,TRBD2,TGTGCCAGCAGGTTGGGGGGGGTCCTCGCCGGGGAGCTGTTTTTT,CASRLGGVLAGELFF
TRBJ2-7,TRBV6-1,NA,TRBD2,TGTGCCAGCAGTGAAGAGTCTAGCGGGTCTATGCAGCAGTACTTC,CASSEESSGSMQQYF
TRBJ2-7,TRBV18,NA,TRBD1,TGTGCCAGCTCACCACTCGGGACAGGGGGCCTTACCTACGAGCAGTACTTC,CASSPLGTGGLTYEQYF
TRBJ2-1,TRBV6-5,NA,TRBD1,TGTGCCAGCAGACCCCGGACAGGAACCTACAATGAGCAGTTCTTC,CASRPRTGTYNEQFF
TRBJ2-7,TRBV20-1,once,TRBD1,TGCAGTGCCTGGGACAGGCGGGAGCAGTACTTC,CSAWDRREQYF
TRBJ1-1,TRBV18,NA,NA,TGTGCCAGCTCACTAGAAACAGTAATGAACACTGAAGCTTTCTTT,CASSLETVMNTEAFF
TRBJ1-1,TRBV6-5,few,TRBD1,TGTGCCAGCAGGGCCGAAGACAGGGTTGCCACTGAAGCTTTCTTT,CASRAEDRVATEAFF
TRBJ1-6,TRBV6-5,NA,NA,TGTGCCAGCAGCAGACAGGATAGGGGTTCACCCCTCCACTTT,CASSRQDRGSPLHF
TRBJ2-7,TRBV5-1,NA,TRBD2,TGCGCCAGCGCCCGGGGGGGAAGCTCCTACGAGCAGTACTTC,CASARGGSSYEQYF
TRBJ1-4,TRBV18,NA,TRBD1,TGTGCCAGCTCACAGGGGGCGGAATCACAAAAACTGTTTTTT,CASSQGAESQKLFF
TRBJ2-1,TRBV5-6,NA,TRBD2,TGTGCCAGCAGCCGGGGGGGGGTCCGATTGGACAATGAGCAGTTCTTC,CASSRGGVRLDNEQFF
TRBJ1-5,TRBV6-6,NA,NA,TGTGCCACCACCGGGACACCTAATCAGCCCCAGCATTTT,CATTGTPNQPQHF
TRBJ1-1,TRBV15,NA,NA,TGTGCCACCAGCTTTGCGCAGGGCACTGAAGCTTTCTTT,CATSFAQGTEAFF
TRBJ2-7,TRBV5-1,once,TRBD2,TGCGCCAGCAGCATCTGGACTAGCGGGATGGGGGCCTACGAGCAGTACTTC,CASSIWTSGMGAYEQYF
TRBJ1-1,TRBV5-6,NA,TRBD1,TGTGCCAGCAGCATCCCATACAGGGGTAGGGACACTGAAGCTTTCTTT,CASSIPYRGRDTEAFF
TRBJ2-7,TRBV7-7,NA,TRBD2,TGTGCCAGCAGCTTCGGACTAGCGGGGACCTACGAGCAGTACTTC,CASSFGLAGTYEQYF
TRBJ2-5,TRBV6-6,NA,TRBD2,TGTGCCAGCAGTTACCAGCGGGAGGAGACCCAGTACTTC,CASSYQREETQYF
TRBJ2-1,TRBV28,once,TRBD2,TGTGCCAGCGGGGTGGTAACTAGCGTATACAATGAGCAGTTCTTC,CASGVVTSVYNEQFF
TRBJ2-2,TRBV5-1,NA,TRBD2,TGCGCCAGCAGACTGGGACTAGCGGGAACCGGGGAGCTGTTTTTT,CASRLGLAGTGELFF
TRBJ2-7,TRBV7-9,NA,TRBD2,TGTGCCAGCAGCTCCACTCTTCGACTAGCGGGAGGCGAGCAGTACTTC,CASSSTLRLAGGEQYF
TRBJ1-4,TRBV14,few,TRBD1,TGTGCCAGTAGAACAGGGGCGGTCGGTGAAAAACTGTTTTTT,CASRTGAVGEKLFF
TRBJ1-4,TRBV5-1,NA,NA,TGCGCCAGCAGCTTGGCCCCCTTGGAAAAACTGTTTTTT,CASSLAPLEKLFF
TRBJ1-4,TRBV9,NA,TRBD1,TGTGCCAGCAGCGTAGGGACAGGGGGAGGCGAAAAACTGTTTTTT,CASSVGTGGGEKLFF